The clone carrying this T cell receptor beta chain was recorded a few times. The target antigen is unknown. The entry originates in a study of response to subunit inactivated influenza vaccine. One entry per CDR3 protein, called by TCRdb with MiXCR from the RT-PCR reads. The sample holds about 650,000 distinct CDR3 sequences, roughly 15% seen once. Deletions cut 0 bases from V and 3 bases from J, with 7 bases between. This CDR3 comprises 14 residues. Per germline, CDR1 SGHRS and CDR2 YFSETQ. Points from the study as a whole: It was the authors' suggestion that each seasonal influenza vaccination recruits few new T cells.

The chain combines TRBV5-1 with TRBJ1-5; a weak D match, TRBD1 (5 bases). The material was PBMCs from blood, obtained less than 15 days before vaccination. The receptor comes from a man aged 50-60 years who received an inactivated influenza vaccine. CDR3 coding DNA: TGCGCCAGCAGCTTGGAGGGACCCAATCAGCCCCAGCATTTT. It encodes CASSLEGPNQPQHF.